These T cell receptor beta chains were read from a single sample in a study of T cell responses to AZD1222 COVID-19 vaccine. Clones were read by immunoSEQ multiplex PCR, and TCRdb kept only the in-frame ones, dropping some. Of roughly 160,000 clones in the sample, over 75% were seen once. Specimen: peripheral blood, collected 28 days after the second AZD1222 dose. These TCRs come from an adult who received the AZD1222 COVID-19 vaccine. The CDR3 runs from the conserved cysteine through the conserved F or W. D genes are given only for firm matches. The size of a clone is reported for some rows only, either as once, few or many, or as a class for expanded clones.

size: -; V: TRBV3-1/TRBV3-2; D: -; J: TRBJ1-1; CDR3: CASSQESVNTEAFF; DNA: TGTGCCAGCAGCCAAGAGTCGGTGAACACTGAAGCTTTCTTT
size: -; V: TRBV11-2; D: -; J: TRBJ2-5; CDR3: CASSRSQETQYF; DNA: TGTGCCAGCAGCCGAAGTCAAGAGACCCAGTACTTC
size: -; V: TRBV7-2; D: TRBD2; J: TRBJ2-1; CDR3: CASQTRGTRNEQFF; DNA: TGTGCCAGCCAGACCCGCGGGACTAGGAATGAGCAGTTCTTC
size: -; V: TRBV6-5; D: -; J: TRBJ1-1; CDR3: CASNPSRTEAFF; DNA: TGTGCCAGCAACCCCTCTAGGACTGAAGCTTTCTTT
size: -; V: TRBV12-5; D: -; J: TRBJ2-2; CDR3: CASSGRELFF; DNA: TGTGCTAGTTCGGGGCGGGAGCTGTTTTTT
size: few; V: TRBV9; D: -; J: TRBJ1-3; CDR3: CASSLGSGNTIYF; DNA: TGTGCCAGCAGCTTGGGGTCTGGAAACACCATATATTTT
size: -; V: TRBV7-2; D: TRBD2; J: TRBJ2-5; CDR3: CASSSWTSGGRAQYF; DNA: TGTGCCAGCAGCTCCTGGACTAGCGGGGGGAGGGCCCAGTACTTC
size: -; V: TRBV4-1; D: TRBD1; J: TRBJ1-2; CDR3: CASSHRDSPTYGYTF; DNA: TGCGCCAGCAGCCACCGGGACAGTCCCACCTATGGCTACACCTTC
size: once; V: TRBV4-1; D: -; J: TRBJ1-1; CDR3: CASSPSSSFPNTEAFF; DNA: TGCGCCAGCAGCCCCTCGTCGAGTTTTCCCAACACTGAAGCTTTCTTT
size: -; V: TRBV11-2; D: TRBD1; J: TRBJ2-4; CDR3: CASSLVVQGTVAKNIQYF; DNA: TGTGCCAGCAGCTTAGTGGTTCAGGGGACAGTAGCCAAAAACATTCAGTACTTC
size: -; V: TRBV12-5; D: -; J: TRBJ1-1; CDR3: CASDPVWGEDTEAFF; DNA: TGTGCTAGTGATCCCGTGTGGGGAGAGGACACTGAAGCTTTCTTT
size: -; V: TRBV19; D: -; J: TRBJ1-6; CDR3: CASSIAGAPNSPLHF; DNA: TGTGCCAGTAGTATAGCGGGGGCTCCTAATTCACCCCTCCACTTT
size: once; V: TRBV4-1; D: -; J: TRBJ2-7; CDR3: CASSQGVAPTYEQYF; DNA: TGCGCCAGCAGCCAAGGGGTTGCCCCGACCTACGAGCAGTACTTC
size: -; V: TRBV11-2; D: TRBD1; J: TRBJ1-6; CDR3: CASSFNRGGNSPLHF; DNA: TGTGCCAGCAGCTTCAACAGGGGAGGTAATTCACCCCTCCACTTT
size: -; V: TRBV4-1; D: -; J: TRBJ2-1; CDR3: CASSQIFRDTAPNEQFF; DNA: TGCGCCAGCAGCCAAATCTTCCGGGACACAGCCCCCAATGAGCAGTTCTTC
size: -; V: TRBV7-2; D: -; J: TRBJ1-2; CDR3: CASSLSGRTNYGYTF; DNA: TGTGCCAGCAGCTTATCGGGCAGAACTAACTATGGCTACACCTTC
size: -; V: TRBV11-3; D: -; J: TRBJ2-3; CDR3: CASSRGTAGSTDTQYF; DNA: TGTGCCAGCAGCAGAGGGACCGCAGGAAGCACAGATACGCAGTATTTT
size: -; V: TRBV7-2; D: TRBD1; J: TRBJ1-2; CDR3: CASSLDRQGLYGYTF; DNA: TGTGCCAGCAGCTTAGATAGACAGGGATTATATGGCTACACCTTC
size: -; V: TRBV18; D: -; J: TRBJ1-2; CDR3: CASSPPSGEGYGYTF; DNA: TGTGCCAGCTCACCCCCGTCGGGGGAGGGGTATGGCTACACCTTC
size: -; V: TRBV27; D: TRBD1; J: TRBJ1-1; CDR3: CASSVRRGQLNTEAFF; DNA: TGTGCCAGCAGTGTTAGGCGGGGACAGCTGAACACTGAAGCTTTCTTT
size: -; V: TRBV6-1; D: TRBD2; J: TRBJ2-3; CDR3: CASSERLGLAGGASTDTQYF; DNA: TGTGCCAGCAGTGAACGCTTAGGGCTAGCGGGGGGCGCTAGCACAGATACGCAGTATTTT
size: -; V: TRBV10-3; D: -; J: TRBJ2-2; CDR3: CAISSVGNTGELFF; DNA: TGTGCCATCAGTTCGGTGGGGAACACCGGGGAGCTGTTTTTT
size: -; V: TRBV6-5; D: -; J: TRBJ1-2; CDR3: CASMKSFGYGYTF; DNA: TGTGCCAGCATGAAGTCGTTCGGCTATGGCTACACCTTC
size: -; V: TRBV7-2; D: TRBD2; J: TRBJ2-3; CDR3: CASSLAGRGGLDTQYF; DNA: TGTGCCAGCAGCTTAGCCGGGCGGGGGGGGCTAGATACGCAGTATTTT
size: once; V: TRBV21-1; D: -; J: TRBJ1-1; CDR3: CASSHWWGGQKSTEAFF; DNA: TGTGCCAGCAGCCATTGGTGGGGGGGCCAAAAGAGCACTGAAGCTTTCTTT
size: -; V: TRBV2; D: -; J: TRBJ1-1; CDR3: CASRNYGGPNTEAFF; DNA: TGTGCCAGCAGGAACTACGGCGGACCGAACACTGAAGCTTTCTTT
size: once; V: TRBV7-3; D: -; J: TRBJ1-1; CDR3: CASSSTLNTEAFF; DNA: TGTGCCAGCAGTTCGACATTGAACACTGAAGCTTTCTTT
size: -; V: TRBV4-2; D: -; J: TRBJ2-7; CDR3: CASSQETGSPYEQYF; DNA: TGTGCCAGCAGCCAGGAAACAGGGTCCCCCTACGAGCAGTACTTC
size: -; V: TRBV19; D: TRBD1; J: TRBJ2-6; CDR3: CATGTGGGPGANVLTF; DNA: TGTGCCACCGGGACAGGGGGTGGCCCTGGGGCCAACGTCCTGACTTTC
size: -; V: TRBV6-4; D: -; J: TRBJ1-5; CDR3: CASSDFWGQPQHF; DNA: TGTGCCAGCAGTGACTTCTGGGGCCAGCCCCAGCATTTT
size: -; V: TRBV6-4; D: -; J: TRBJ1-2; CDR3: CASSRTTLGYGYTF; DNA: TGTGCCAGCAGTAGGACAACCCTGGGCTATGGCTACACCTTC
size: -; V: TRBV6-5; D: -; J: TRBJ2-1; CDR3: CASGRGLITAGEQFF; DNA: TGTGCCAGCGGACGAGGATTGATAACGGCGGGTGAGCAGTTCTTC
size: -; V: TRBV14; D: -; J: TRBJ1-1; CDR3: CASSQEDGNTEAFF; DNA: TGTGCCAGCAGCCAAGAAGACGGGAACACTGAAGCTTTCTTT
size: -; V: TRBV18; D: -; J: TRBJ1-1; CDR3: CASSPSSRQTNTEAFF; DNA: TGTGCCAGCTCACCGTCGTCGCGACAGACGAACACTGAAGCTTTCTTT
size: -; V: TRBV18; D: -; J: TRBJ1-4; CDR3: CASSPGQGGEKLFF; DNA: TGTGCCAGCTCACCGGGGCAGGGCGGTGAAAAACTGTTTTTT
size: -; V: TRBV7-2; D: TRBD1; J: TRBJ1-5; CDR3: CASSPGDSSNQPQHF; DNA: TGTGCCAGCAGCCCGGGGGACAGCAGCAATCAGCCCCAGCATTTT
size: once; V: TRBV7-6; D: TRBD2; J: TRBJ2-1; CDR3: CASSSFSGGSYNEQFF; DNA: TGTGCCAGCAGCTCATTCAGCGGGGGCTCCTACAATGAGCAGTTCTTC
size: -; V: TRBV29-1; D: -; J: TRBJ1-3; CDR3: CSVALGHGNTIYF; DNA: TGCAGCGTTGCCCTGGGACACGGAAACACCATATATTTT
size: -; V: TRBV10-3; D: TRBD1; J: TRBJ1-5; CDR3: CAISESGTGVQPQHF; DNA: TGTGCCATCAGTGAGTCTGGGACAGGGGTTCAGCCCCAGCATTTT
size: -; V: TRBV3-1/TRBV3-2; D: -; J: TRBJ1-6; CDR3: CARAGGGRNSPLHF; DNA: TGTGCCCGCGCCGGGGGGGGGCGGAATTCACCCCTCCACTTT
size: -; V: TRBV27; D: TRBD1; J: TRBJ1-6; CDR3: CASSSPRLTGGASPLHF; DNA: TGTGCCAGCAGTTCCCCCCGCTTGACAGGGGGTGCTTCACCCCTCCACTTT
size: once; V: TRBV5-1; D: -; J: TRBJ1-3; CDR3: CASSLEAFSGNTIYF; DNA: TGCGCCAGCAGCTTGGAGGCCTTCTCTGGAAACACCATATATTTT